These T cell receptor beta chains were read from a single sample in a study of beta chain features in type 1 diabetes. The method was immunoSEQ multiplex PCR; TCRdb's version includes in-frame clones alone and lacks a portion of them. The sample includes 300,000 to 350,000 clones, roughly 13% seen only once; the top ten take approximately 0.016%. The sample comprised naive CD4+ T cells from blood. Source of these receptors: a woman aged 18-30 years with type 1 diabetes. Each CDR3 is given with its conserved first and last residue. D genes are given only for firm matches. Clone size is stated in some rows and not others, as once, few, many or a class when expanded.

v_gene,abundance,d_gene,j_gene,CDR3nt,CDR3aa
TRBV5-6,once,TRBD1,TRBJ2-3,TGTGCCAGCAGCTTGATGGGGACAGCCTTAAGCACAGATACGCAGTATTTT,CASSLMGTALSTDTQYF
TRBV11-3,NA,TRBD2,TRBJ2-4,TGTGCCAGCAGGCTAGCGGGAGTACTCGGGGGCATTCAGTACTTC,CASRLAGVLGGIQYF
TRBV29-1,NA,NA,TRBJ2-7,TGCAGCGTTACCTTTAGCTCAGCCTACGAGCAGTACTTC,CSVTFSSAYEQYF
TRBV5-1,few,NA,TRBJ2-5,TGCGCCAGCAGCTTCTCTCAACTAGCTGAACCGAAGACCCAGTACTTC,CASSFSQLAEPKTQYF
TRBV7-2,NA,NA,TRBJ2-1,TGTGCCAGCAGCCTTCGATCTAGCGCCTTAAACTACAATGAGCAGTTCTTC,CASSLRSSALNYNEQFF
TRBV7-2,few,NA,TRBJ2-1,TGTGCCAGCAGCCGGGACTCCGTCGACAATGAGCAGTTCTTC,CASSRDSVDNEQFF
TRBV7-2,few,TRBD2,TRBJ2-5,TGTGCCAGCAGCCGTCAAGTGGGACTAGACCTGGGGACCCAGTACTTC,CASSRQVGLDLGTQYF
TRBV21-1,few,NA,TRBJ2-7,TGTGCCAGCAGCAAAGGCTCTCGGTGGTACTTC,CASSKGSRWYF
TRBV6-6,NA,NA,TRBJ1-2,TGTGCCAGCAGTAATACGGACGGCGGAGGGTATGGCTACACCTTC,CASSNTDGGGYGYTF
TRBV4-1,NA,TRBD2,TRBJ2-4,TGCGCCAGCAGCCAAGGACTAGCGGGAGGCCGGGTCAAAAACATTCAGTACTTC,CASSQGLAGGRVKNIQYF
TRBV28,few,TRBD1,TRBJ2-1,TGTGCCAGCAGTTTATTTGGACAGGGCAGCGTTAACTTCAACAATGAGCAGTTCTTC,CASSLFGQGSVNFNNEQFF
TRBV29-1,NA,NA,TRBJ1-2,TGCAGCGTTGATTTCAGGGTAGGAGGCTACACCTTC,CSVDFRVGGYTF
TRBV28,few,NA,TRBJ1-5,TGTGCCAGCAGTTTATCCACAGGATTCGATCAGCCCCAGCATTTT,CASSLSTGFDQPQHF
TRBV5-1,NA,TRBD2,TRBJ2-5,TGCGCCAGCAGCTTGGTCCCCCCACTAGCGGGAGGAGAGACCCAGTACTTC,CASSLVPPLAGGETQYF
TRBV25-1,few,NA,TRBJ1-2,TGTGCCAGCAGTGACGCCTCCAGGGCTAATAACTATGGCTACACCTTC,CASSDASRANNYGYTF
TRBV27,few,NA,TRBJ2-7,TGTGCCAGCACCACAACCCCTTACGAGCAGTACTTC,CASTTTPYEQYF
TRBV29-1,few,NA,TRBJ2-5,TGCAGCGTTGAAACCCTAGGAGAGACCCAGTACTTC,CSVETLGETQYF
TRBV19,few,NA,TRBJ2-3,TGTGCCAGTAGTAACCGGGGTGGAGATACGCAGTATTTT,CASSNRGGDTQYF
TRBV7-2,NA,NA,TRBJ1-2,TGTGCCAGCAGCTTAGTGGGGGGAGATGGCTACACCTTC,CASSLVGGDGYTF
TRBV9,few,NA,TRBJ2-5,TGTGCCAGCAGTATTCTGAGCCGTCCCAGGGAGGCCCAGTACTTC,CASSILSRPREAQYF
TRBV9,few,TRBD2,TRBJ2-1,TGTGCCAGCAGGGGACTAGCGGGAGAGGGGGAGCAGTTCTTC,CASRGLAGEGEQFF
TRBV15,NA,NA,TRBJ1-1,TGTGCCACCAGCAGAGTGGGGGGAGACACTGAAGCTTTCTTT,CATSRVGGDTEAFF
TRBV19,NA,NA,TRBJ1-5,TGTGCCAGCACCTTCGGGGACAATCAGCCCCAGCATTTT,CASTFGDNQPQHF
TRBV7-9,few,TRBD2,TRBJ2-3,TGTGCCAGCAGCACTCCGACTAGCGGCACAGATACGCAGTATTTT,CASSTPTSGTDTQYF
TRBV5-4,few,NA,TRBJ2-1,TGTGCCAGCAGCCAAGGTGCGGAGGGGAATGAGCAGTTCTTC,CASSQGAEGNEQFF